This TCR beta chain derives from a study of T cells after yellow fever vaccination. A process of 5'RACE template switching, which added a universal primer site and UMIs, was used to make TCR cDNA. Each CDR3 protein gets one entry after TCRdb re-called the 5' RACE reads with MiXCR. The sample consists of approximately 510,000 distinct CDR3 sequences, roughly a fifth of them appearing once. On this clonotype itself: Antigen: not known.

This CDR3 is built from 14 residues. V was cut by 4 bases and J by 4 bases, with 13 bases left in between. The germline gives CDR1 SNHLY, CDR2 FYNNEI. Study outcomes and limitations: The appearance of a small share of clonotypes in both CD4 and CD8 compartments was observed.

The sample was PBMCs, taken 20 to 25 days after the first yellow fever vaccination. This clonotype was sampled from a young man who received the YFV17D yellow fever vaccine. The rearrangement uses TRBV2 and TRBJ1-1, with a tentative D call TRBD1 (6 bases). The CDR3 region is CASSGSGVPTEAFF. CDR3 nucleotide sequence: TGTGCCAGCAGTGGGTCAGGGGTTCCCACTGAAGCTTTCTTT.